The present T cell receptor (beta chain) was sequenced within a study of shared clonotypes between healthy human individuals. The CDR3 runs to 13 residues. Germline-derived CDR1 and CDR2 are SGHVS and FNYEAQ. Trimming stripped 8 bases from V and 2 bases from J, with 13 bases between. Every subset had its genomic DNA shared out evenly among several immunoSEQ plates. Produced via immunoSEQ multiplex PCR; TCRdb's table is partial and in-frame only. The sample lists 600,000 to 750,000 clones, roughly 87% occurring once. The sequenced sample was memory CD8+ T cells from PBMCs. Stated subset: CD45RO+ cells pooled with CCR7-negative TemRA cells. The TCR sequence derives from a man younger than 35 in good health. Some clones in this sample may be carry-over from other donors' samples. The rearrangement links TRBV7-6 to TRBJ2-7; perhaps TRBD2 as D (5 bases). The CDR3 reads CASRPADTYEQYF. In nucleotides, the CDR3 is TGTGCCAGCCGTCCAGCGGATACCTACGAGCAGTACTTC.